These 21 T cell receptor beta chains came from one sample sequenced in a study of sequential checkpoint blockade in melanoma. Using immunoSEQ multiplex PCR, the repertoire was profiled, and TCRdb retains in-frame clones only, with some absent. Of 20,000 to 25,000 clones in the sample, roughly 27% were seen once. This sample's treatment: randomized to nivolumab then ipilimumab (arm A) or the reverse (arm B). The sample was tumor tissue (inferred from file names), taken from a patient given nivolumab and ipilimumab in sequence. The receptor source for this set is a human donor with melanoma.

This rearrangement joins TRBV6-8 to TRBJ2-3; 8 positions match TRBD2. The CDR3 covers 14 residues. CDR1 is MNHGY, CDR2 SAAAGT, per germline. Germline trimming cut 5 bases from V and 2 bases from J; bases unmatched to any gene: 3. For the CDR3, the DNA is TGTGCCAGCAGTGTACTAGCGGACACAGATACGCAGTATTTT. It is translated as CASSVLADTDTQYF.

The chain links TRBV11-3 to TRBJ1-2, with 7 bases matching TRBD1. Germline-derived CDR1 and CDR2 are SGHNT and YENEEA. The J segment lost 4 bases and the V segment lost 5 bases, leaving 10 bases of the junction unmatched. This CDR3 is 15 amino acids long. DNA of the CDR3: TGTGCCAGCAGCCACGACGGGACAGTTTTCTATGGCTACACCTTC. Translation: CASSHDGTVFYGYTF.

This clone was counted only a few times. The gene calls are TRBV18 and TRBJ2-1, with 9 positions matching TRBD2. In germline, CDR1 is KGHSH, CDR2 LQKENI. Trimming cost V 6 bases and J 10 bases; bases outside gene matches: 7. The CDR3 runs 13 residues. The CDR3 sequence: CASSLSGSYEQFF. The CDR3 region has the DNA TGTGCCAGCTCCCTTAGCGGGAGTTACGAGCAGTTCTTC.

The count of this clone is one. This chain uses TRBV19 with TRBJ2-2; tentative D call: TRBD2 (6 bases). Germline V lookup: CDR1 LNHDA, CDR2 SQIVND (reference sequence). The CDR3 runs to 15 residues. Trimming removed 7 bases at V and 0 bases at J, with 12 bases between. In DNA form, the CDR3 reads TGTGCCAGTACCGGGACTTCCGCGAACACCGGGGAGCTGTTTTTT. Its translation is CASTGTSANTGELFF.

This clone came up many times. Germline is not matched at one junction end, which may reflect a read error. The V and J genes are TRBV11-3 and TRBJ2-3; 9 bases map to TRBD2. Germline-derived CDR1 and CDR2 are SGHNT and YENEEA. The CDR3 extends over 14 amino acids. This CDR3 reads CASSWGTSIDTQYF. The DNA for the CDR3 is TGTGCCAGCAGCTGGGGGACTAGCATAGATACGCAGTATTTT.

The chain is built from TRBV28 and TRBJ1-2, with D unresolved. The CDR3 runs to 12 residues. Trimming left V 3 bases short and J 3 bases short, with 5 bases between. Per germline, CDR1 MDHEN and CDR2 SYDVKM. For the CDR3, the DNA is TGTGCCAGCAGTTTGTCCGACTATGGCTACACCTTC. It yields the protein CASSLSDYGYTF.

V gene TRBV18 combines with J gene TRBJ2-7, with 7 bases fitting TRBD1. Germline assignment: CDR1 KGHSH and CDR2 LQKENI. This CDR3 is built from 15 residues. V dropped 3 bases and J dropped 0; count of bases not matched to a gene: 5. The CDR3 coding sequence is TGTGCCAGCTCACCTGGGGGACAGCCCTCCTACGAGCAGTACTTC. It is translated as CASSPGGQPSYEQYF.

In its sample, this clone was seen a few times. The rearrangement links TRBV14 to TRBJ2-1, with 8 bases matching TRBD2. The CDR3 length is 15 residues. Trimming at V came to 5 bases and at J to 3 bases, leaving 6 bases not matched to a gene. In germline, CDR1 is SGHDN, CDR2 FVKESK. CDR3: CASSSRTSIYNEQFF. The CDR3 DNA reads as TGTGCCAGCAGCTCTCGGACTAGCATCTACAATGAGCAGTTCTTC. The whole variable domain, filled in from reference TRBV14 and TRBJ2-1, reads EAGVTQFPSHSVIEKGQTVTLRCDPISGHDNLYWYRRVMGKEIKFLLHFVKESKQDESGMPNNRFLAERTGGTYSTLKVQPAELEDSGVYFCASSSRTSIYNEQFFGPGTRLTVL.

V gene TRBV19 combines with J gene TRBJ2-1, with D maybe TRBD2 (6 bases). The CDR3 totals 15 residues. V lost 5 bases, J lost 5 bases, and 16 bases lay in between. Germline values: CDR1 LNHDA, CDR2 SQIVND (reference sequence). The CDR3 protein is CASSPPGVRDNEQFF. CDR3 DNA sequence: TGTGCCAGTAGTCCCCCGGGGGTTCGAGACAATGAGCAGTTCTTC. The whole variable domain, filled in from reference TRBV19 and TRBJ2-1, reads DGGITQSPKYLFRKEGQNVTLSCEQNLNHDAMYWYRQDPGQGLRLIYYSQIVNDFQKGDIAEGYSVSREKKESFPLTVTSAQKNPTAFYLCASSPPGVRDNEQFFGPGTRLTVL.

The chain is built from TRBV18 and TRBJ2-3; TRBD2 agrees at 10 bases. CDR1 KGHSH and CDR2 LQKENI come from the germline V gene. This CDR3 region has 16 residues. V lost 3 bases, J lost 0 bases, and 3 bases stayed unmatched. The CDR3 region is CASSPLTSGSTDTQYF. CDR3 sequence (DNA): TGTGCCAGCTCACCTCTGACTAGCGGGAGCACAGATACGCAGTATTTT. Complete variable domain (other parts from reference TRBV18 and TRBJ2-3): NAGVMQNPRHLVRRRGQEARLRCSPMKGHSHVYWYRQLPEEGLKFMVYLQKENIIDESGMPKERFSAEFPKEGPSILRIQQVVRGDSAAYFCASSPLTSGSTDTQYFGPGTRLTVL.

This rearrangement joins TRBV18 to TRBJ2-4; the match to TRBD1 covers 8 bases. The CDR3 sequence is 15 residues long. The V gene end was trimmed by 3 bases and the J gene end by 7 bases; junction bases not matched to a gene: 8. Per germline, CDR1 KGHSH and CDR2 LQKENI. CDR3 residues: CASSPQGAPRNIQYF. The DNA for the CDR3 is TGTGCCAGCTCACCTCAGGGGGCGCCGCGGAACATTCAGTACTTC.

This clone appeared a few times. V is TRBV19 and J is TRBJ2-1; TRBD2 might be the D (6 bases). V was clipped by 6 bases and J by 9 bases, with 9 bases between them. This CDR3 region has 11 residues. The germline gives CDR1 LNHDA, CDR2 SQIVND (reference sequence). CDR3 loop: CASRIGGEQFF. The CDR3 nucleotides are TGTGCCAGTAGGATCGGGGGTGAGCAGTTCTTC.

This clone was observed at least ten times. V gene TRBV4-1 combines with J gene TRBJ1-2; weak D call: TRBD1 (5 bases). Looked up from germline, CDR1 is MGHRA and CDR2 is YSYEKL. The ends were cut back, 5 bases at V and 7 bases at J, with 23 bases in the middle. This CDR3 spans 16 amino acids. CDR3 sequence reads: CASSSGTINLGGGYTF. The CDR3 region has the DNA TGCGCCAGCAGCTCAGGGACCATTAACTTGGGAGGTGGCTACACCTTC.

The rearrangement links TRBV5-1 to TRBJ2-7; 8 bases line up with TRBD1. Germline assignment: CDR1 SGHRS and CDR2 YFSETQ. V lost 0 bases and J lost 3; bases outside the gene matches: 2. The CDR3 runs to 14 residues. DNA for the CDR3: TGCGCCAGCAGCTTGGGGACAGGGATCTACGAGCAGTACTTC. Protein product: CASSLGTGIYEQYF. The full variable domain, with the rest looked up from reference TRBV5-1 and TRBJ2-7, is KAGVTQTPRYLIKTRGQQVTLSCSPISGHRSVSWYQQTPGQGLQFLFEYFSETQRNKGNFPGRFSGRQFSNSRSEMNVSTLELGDSALYLCASSLGTGIYEQYFGPGTRLTVT.

This clone was seen many times. V gene TRBV11-3 combines with J gene TRBJ1-1; 8 bases line up with TRBD1. Germline V gene data show CDR1 as SGHNT and CDR2 as YENEEA. J lost 1 base, V lost 5 bases, and 3 bases had no gene match. The length of the CDR3 is 14 residues. The CDR3 sequence: CASSRGTGNTEAFF. The CDR3 bases are TGTGCCAGCAGCCGAGGGACAGGGAACACTGAAGCTTTCTTT. Based on the CDR3 plus reference TRBV11-3 and TRBJ1-1, the full variable domain is EAGVVQSPRYKIIEKKQPVAFWCNPISGHNTLYWYLQNLGQGPELLIRYENEEAVDDSQLPKDRFSAERLKGVDSTLKIQPAELGDSAVYLCASSRGTGNTEAFFGQGTRLTVV.

In this sample, this clone turned up a few times. The chain uses TRBV6-8 and TRBJ2-2, with 12 bases identical to TRBD2. The CDR3 sequence is 15 residues long. Germline loops: CDR1 MNHGY, CDR2 SAAAGT. The J segment lost 7 bases and the V segment lost 8 bases, leaving 8 bases of the junction unmatched. The CDR3 region has the DNA TGTGCCAGCTCCCGACTAGCGGGAGTAGGCGGGGAGCTGTTTTTT. This codes for CASSRLAGVGGELFF.

This chain joins TRBV6-4 and TRBJ2-1, with TRBD2 as a possible D gene (5 bases). The ends were cut back, 6 bases at V and 10 bases at J, with 10 bases in the middle. This CDR3 is 11 amino acids long. Germline values: CDR1 MRHNA, CDR2 SNTAGT. Here the CDR3 reads CASSLREEQFF. Written as DNA, the CDR3 is TGTGCCAGCAGCCTCCGGGAAGAGCAGTTCTTC.

This chain joins TRBV6-8 and TRBJ1-1; unclear D gene. V lost 2 bases to trimming and J lost 8 bases, with 9 bases between them. The CDR3 has 12 residues. Germline V gene sequence: CDR1 MNHGY, CDR2 SAAAGT. This CDR3 is CASSYSGVEAFF. DNA of the CDR3: TGTGCCAGCAGTTACAGCGGGGTCGAAGCTTTCTTT.

This clone was seen more than once but under ten times. The rearrangement uses TRBV30 and TRBJ2-1; 8 bases map to TRBD2. The CDR3 spans 13 residues. Germline loops: CDR1 GTSNPN, CDR2 SVGIG (reference sequence). The V and J ends lost 3 bases and 6 bases, in that order; junction bases with no gene match: 4. CDR3 loop: CAWRRTSGNEQFF. CDR3 DNA: TGTGCCTGGAGGAGAACTAGCGGCAATGAGCAGTTCTTC.

There are a few counts of this clone. A junction end diverges from the germline sequence, so it may reflect a read error. The chain has TRBV28 and TRBJ2-5; D not certain. Germline-derived CDR1 and CDR2 are MDHEN and SYDVKM. This CDR3 has 14 residues. CDR3 DNA sequence: TGTGCCAGCAGTCCCTTAATCGACCAAGGGACCCAGTACTTC. This codes for CASSPLIDQGTQYF.

The sample holds many counts of this clone. V and J are TRBV11-3 and TRBJ2-1, with D perhaps matching TRBD1 or TRBD2 (5 bases each). Germline V gene sequence: CDR1 SGHNT, CDR2 YENEEA. V was pared by 3 bases and J by 10 bases, with 16 bases between. The CDR3 consists of 14 residues. The CDR3 DNA is TGTGCCAGCAGCTTGGATGCAGGGAGCGTAGAGCAGTTCTTC. This encodes CASSLDAGSVEQFF.